The 26 T cell receptor beta chains in this list originate from one sample, sequenced in a study of cytomegalovirus exposure and HLA in healthy donors. A multiplex PCR was run with 60 Vbeta primers and 13 Jbeta primers. Here immunoSEQ multiplex PCR was the method, and the copy in TCRdb shows in-frame clones only, minus some. Across about 140,000 clones, the top ten clones capture 0.96% of the sample. The sample comprised PBMCs. These receptor sequences come from a male donor in good health and CMV-seronegative.

This chain links TRBV5-1 with TRBJ2-1; D is perhaps TRBD1 (7 bases). CDR1 SGHRS and CDR2 YFSETQ come from the germline V gene. V lost 2 bases and J lost 3, with 18 bases in between. The CDR3 has 17 residues. CDR3 sequence reads: CASSFPQGGLGYNEQFF. The DNA for the CDR3 is TGCGCCAGCAGCTTTCCCCAGGGGGGCTTGGGCTACAATGAGCAGTTCTTC.

This rearrangement joins TRBV6-5 to TRBJ2-2; a possible D gene is TRBD1 (6 bases). Trimming cost V 6 bases and J 4 bases, with 12 bases left between them. The CDR3 has 14 amino acids. CDR1 MNHEY and CDR2 SVGAGI come from the germline V gene. CDR3 sequence reads: CASRGQGPTGELFF. For the CDR3, the DNA is TGTGCCAGCAGGGGCCAGGGGCCCACCGGGGAGCTGTTTTTT.

This chain joins TRBV30 and TRBJ1-1; D remains unclear. The V end was cut by 1 base, the J end by 8 bases, with 8 bases between. The CDR3 is 11 residues long. CDR1 is GTSNPN and CDR2 is SVGIG in the germline V gene (reference sequence). This CDR3 is CAWSEIAEAFF. CDR3 nucleotides: TGTGCCTGGAGTGAAATAGCCGAAGCTTTCTTT.

V gene TRBV7-9 combines with J gene TRBJ1-2, with 7 bases aligning to TRBD1. The CDR3 extends over 14 amino acids. Per the germline V gene, CDR1 is SEHNR and CDR2 is FQNEAQ (reference sequence). With V trimmed by 5 bases and J by 5 bases, 8 bases remained unmatched. CDR3 amino acids: CASSPGTEVYGYTF. CDR3 sequence (DNA): TGTGCCAGCAGCCCCGGGACAGAAGTATATGGCTACACCTTC.

V usage is TRBV18 and J usage is TRBJ1-3; D is undetermined. There are 15 residues in the CDR3. CDR1 is KGHSH and CDR2 is LQKENI in the germline V gene. The germline V and J ends were trimmed by 3 bases and 8 bases, with 17 bases remaining between them. The CDR3 nucleotides are TGTGCCAGCTCACCGGATCCATTCGCCGGGGACACCATATATTTT. It codes for CASSPDPFAGDTIYF.

On this clone itself: Additional DNA sequences in this sample encode the identical CDR3. The chain joins TRBV20-1 to TRBJ1-1; D not certain. Trimming stripped 4 bases from V and 0 bases from J, with 3 bases between. The length of the CDR3 is 11 residues. CDR1 is DFQATT, CDR2 SNEGSKA, per germline (reference sequence). CDR3 in DNA: TGCAGTGCTATATTGAACACTGAAGCTTTCTTT. This translates into CSAILNTEAFF.

This chain uses TRBV9 with TRBJ2-7; D possibly corresponds to TRBD1 (7 bases). The CDR3 runs to 16 residues. The V gene's germline CDR1 is SGDLS and CDR2 YYNGEE. The V and J ends lost 0 bases and 6 bases respectively, with 19 bases between them. The CDR3 DNA is TGTGCCAGCAGCGTAGGGGGCTTGGAGGGGGCACTCGAGCAGTACTTC. Translating gives CASSVGGLEGALEQYF.

The genes are TRBV29-1 and TRBJ2-5; a weak D match, TRBD2 (7 bases). CDR3 size: 15 residues. Trimming cost V 4 bases and J 5 bases, with 20 bases left between them. Germline values: CDR1 SQVTM, CDR2 ANQGSEA. CDR3 nucleotides: TGCAGCGTTGGATTTATGGGAGGGCAGGGGGAGACCCAGTACTTC. Protein product: CSVGFMGGQGETQYF.

The chain carries TRBV7-9 and TRBJ2-1, with TRBD2 identical over 8 bases. V dropped 4 bases and J dropped 1; count of bases not matched to a gene: 9. Per germline, CDR1 SEHNR and CDR2 FQNEAQ (reference sequence). This CDR3 spans 17 amino acids. In DNA form, the CDR3 reads TGTGCCAGCAGCTCCCCCCCCAGCGGGAGATCCTACAATGAGCAGTTCTTC. This gives the protein CASSSPPSGRSYNEQFF.

This chain uses TRBV2 with TRBJ2-7, with D hard to call. Deletions cut 7 bases from V and 5 bases from J, with 12 bases between. The CDR3 has 12 amino acids. Germline values: CDR1 SNHLY, CDR2 FYNNEI. The CDR3 sequence: CASTLGRNEQYF. The CDR3, as DNA: TGTGCCAGCACTCTTGGCAGGAACGAGCAGTACTTC.

The chain links TRBV7-9 to TRBJ2-2; maybe TRBD2 (5 bases). The ends were cut back, 4 bases at V and 6 bases at J, with 9 bases in the middle. Germline loops: CDR1 SEHNR, CDR2 FQNEAQ (reference sequence). The CDR3 is 13 residues long. The CDR3, as DNA: TGTGCCAGCAGCTACGGGGATCCCGGGGAGCTGTTTTTT. Translated, it gives CASSYGDPGELFF.

The gene calls are TRBV30 and TRBJ2-5, with TRBD1 as a possible D gene (7 bases). CDR3 length equals 14 residues. Germline CDR1 and CDR2: GTSNPN and SVGIG (reference sequence). The germline V and J ends were trimmed by 4 bases and 3 bases, with 15 bases remaining between them. As DNA, the CDR3 is TGTGCCTGGACCGCGGGACAGCTAGAAGAGACCCAGTACTTC. This encodes CAWTAGQLEETQYF.

The genes are TRBV5-1 and TRBJ1-4, with D possibly TRBD1 on 5 matching bases. Looked up from germline, CDR1 is SGHRS and CDR2 is YFSETQ. Trimming pared 1 base from V and 7 bases from J, leaving 14 bases between. This CDR3 spans 15 amino acids. The CDR3 spells CASSLLPGETEKLFF. DNA of the CDR3: TGCGCCAGCAGCTTGTTGCCGGGGGAAACTGAAAAACTGTTTTTT.

V and J are TRBV9 and TRBJ2-1, with 7 bases identical to TRBD1. The CDR3 is 16 amino acids. Germline CDR1 SGDLS, CDR2 YYNGEE. V gave up 0 bases and J gave up 0 bases; unmatched junction bases: 3. The CDR3: CASSVAAGGSYNEQFF. The CDR3 nucleotides read TGTGCCAGCAGCGTAGCGGCAGGGGGCTCCTACAATGAGCAGTTCTTC.

The V gene is TRBV18, the J gene TRBJ2-1; 8 bases line up with TRBD2. The CDR3 runs to 14 residues. With 6 bases clipped from V and 7 bases from J, the junction kept 8 bases outside the gene matches. Germline CDR1 reads KGHSH; CDR2 reads LQKENI. The CDR3 DNA follows: TGTGCCAGCTCGATATCTAGCGGGTGGAATGAGCAGTTCTTC. Translation gives CASSISSGWNEQFF.

The J gene is TRBJ2-5, the V gene TRBV9; 15 nucleotides line up with TRBD2. CDR1 and CDR2 (germline): SGDLS, YYNGEE. The CDR3 length is 16 residues. V lost 5 bases to trimming and J lost 6 bases; unmatched junction nucleotides: 8. Written as DNA, the CDR3 is TGTGCCAGCAGTCCCGGACTAGCGGGGGGGCAAAAGACCCAGTACTTC. It encodes CASSPGLAGGQKTQYF.

J is TRBJ1-2 and V is TRBV6-6; TRBD1 might be the D (5 bases). The V end was cut by 2 bases, the J end by 6 bases, with 16 bases between. The CDR3 contains 15 residues. From germline, CDR1 is MNHNY and CDR2 SVGAGI (reference sequence). The CDR3 loop is CASSYGGTGGHGYTF. DNA for the CDR3: TGTGCCAGCAGTTACGGGGGGACGGGAGGCCATGGCTACACCTTC.

This chain links TRBV6-5 with TRBJ2-7; maybe TRBD1 (6 bases). The CDR3 consists of 15 residues. Germline lookup yields CDR1 MNHEY and CDR2 SVGAGI. V lost 6 bases and J 2 bases, leaving 17 bases between the germline ends. Written as DNA, the CDR3 is TGTGCCAGCAGCCCAGGGGCAGGCCTAACCTACGAGCAGTACTTC. Translating gives CASSPGAGLTYEQYF.

This chain uses TRBV27 with TRBJ2-1; D ambiguous. Germline V CDR1 and CDR2: MNHEY, SMNVEV (reference sequence). The V gene lost 3 bases and the J gene lost 3 bases, with 12 bases spanning the gap. The CDR3 is 15 amino acids. CDR3 loop: CASSFSPEYYNEQFF. In nucleotides, the CDR3 is TGTGCCAGCAGTTTCTCTCCGGAGTACTACAATGAGCAGTTCTTC.

The J gene is TRBJ1-2, the V gene TRBV29-1, with 7 bases that match TRBD1. V dropped 1 base and J dropped 8; count of bases not matched to a gene: 13. This CDR3 has 15 residues. CDR1 and CDR2 (germline): SQVTM, ANQGSEA. The DNA for the CDR3 is TGCAGCGTTGAAGGGAGGGGAACAGGGGTCTGGGGCTACACCTTC. Residues: CSVEGRGTGVWGYTF.

The V and J genes are TRBV30 and TRBJ1-1; 11 bases are shared with TRBD1. Germline V gene lookup returns CDR1 GTSNPN and CDR2 SVGIG (reference sequence). The CDR3 is 13 amino acids. Losses at the gene ends were 0 bases for V and 8 bases for J; bases not matched to a gene: 2. The CDR3 coding sequence is TGTGCCTGGAGTGTTGGACAGGGGGCGGAAGCTTTCTTT. Translated, it gives CAWSVGQGAEAFF.

V usage is TRBV19 and J usage is TRBJ2-3, with 7 bases fitting TRBD2. In germline, CDR1 is LNHDA, CDR2 SQIVND (reference sequence). V was clipped by 3 bases and J by 2 bases; unmatched bases: 5. The CDR3 totals 15 residues. The CDR3 region has the DNA TGTGCCAGTAGTATCCCAGCGGGGCTCACAGATACGCAGTATTTT. It is translated as CASSIPAGLTDTQYF.

This chain uses TRBV27 with TRBJ1-2; D remains ambiguous. The V gene's germline CDR1 is MNHEY and CDR2 SMNVEV (reference sequence). The CDR3 runs 13 residues. V lost 6 bases to trimming and J lost 5 bases, with 13 bases between them. The CDR3 spells CASSRSRLYGYTF. The CDR3 DNA reads as TGTGCCAGCAGCCGGAGCCGACTATATGGCTACACCTTC.

The chain employs TRBV7-9 and TRBJ2-2; D uncertain. This CDR3 comprises 12 residues. V lost 8 bases to trimming and J lost 3 bases, with 7 bases between them. Germline CDR1 and CDR2: SEHNR and FQNEAQ (reference sequence). The CDR3 DNA sequence: TGTGCCAGCCAACGGGACACCGGGGAGCTGTTTTTT. Its protein is CASQRDTGELFF.

The chain is built from TRBV27 and TRBJ2-7, with 8 positions matching TRBD2. The CDR3 extends over 18 amino acids. Trimming removed 0 bases from V and 1 base from J; junction bases left unmatched: 11. Germline CDR1 is MNHEY and CDR2 is SMNVEV (reference sequence). As DNA, the CDR3 is TGTGCCAGCAGTTTATCTGGGCTCGGTAGCGGGAAGTCCTACGAGCAGTACTTC. Encoded protein: CASSLSGLGSGKSYEQYF.

The rearrangement joins TRBV20-1 to TRBJ2-1, with 7 bases identical to TRBD2. Germline CDR1 DFQATT, CDR2 SNEGSKA (reference sequence). Trimming cost V 5 bases and J 6 bases; bases outside gene matches: 1. The CDR3 is 11 residues long. As DNA, the CDR3 is TGCAGTGCTCGGACTAGCAATGAGCAGTTCTTC. Its protein product is CSARTSNEQFF.